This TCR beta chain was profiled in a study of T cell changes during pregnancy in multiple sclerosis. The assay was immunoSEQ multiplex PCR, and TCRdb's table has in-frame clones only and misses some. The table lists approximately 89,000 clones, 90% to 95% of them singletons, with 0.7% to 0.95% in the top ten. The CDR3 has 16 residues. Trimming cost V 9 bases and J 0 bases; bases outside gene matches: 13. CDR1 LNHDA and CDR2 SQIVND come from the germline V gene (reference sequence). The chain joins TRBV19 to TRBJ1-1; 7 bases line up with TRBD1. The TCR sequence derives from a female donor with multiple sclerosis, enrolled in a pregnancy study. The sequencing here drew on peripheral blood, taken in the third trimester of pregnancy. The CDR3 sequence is CASAPGQPQLNTEAFF. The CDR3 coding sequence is TGTGCCAGCGCCCCGGGACAGCCTCAATTGAACACTGAAGCTTTCTTT.